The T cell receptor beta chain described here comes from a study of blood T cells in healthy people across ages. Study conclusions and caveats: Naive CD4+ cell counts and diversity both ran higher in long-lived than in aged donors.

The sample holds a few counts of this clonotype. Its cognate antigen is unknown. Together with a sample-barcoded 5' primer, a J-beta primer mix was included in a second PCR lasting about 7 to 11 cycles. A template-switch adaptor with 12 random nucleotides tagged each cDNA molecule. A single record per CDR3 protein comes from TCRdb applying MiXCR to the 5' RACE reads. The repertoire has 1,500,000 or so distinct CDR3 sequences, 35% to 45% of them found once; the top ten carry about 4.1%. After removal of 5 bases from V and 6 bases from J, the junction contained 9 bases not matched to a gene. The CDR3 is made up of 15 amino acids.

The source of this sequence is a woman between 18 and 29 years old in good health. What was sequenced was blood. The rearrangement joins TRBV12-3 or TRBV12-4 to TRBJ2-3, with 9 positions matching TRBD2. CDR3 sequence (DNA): TGTGCCAGCAGTAAGTTTAGCGGGAGTGTGGATACGCAGTATTTT. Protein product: CASSKFSGSVDTQYF.